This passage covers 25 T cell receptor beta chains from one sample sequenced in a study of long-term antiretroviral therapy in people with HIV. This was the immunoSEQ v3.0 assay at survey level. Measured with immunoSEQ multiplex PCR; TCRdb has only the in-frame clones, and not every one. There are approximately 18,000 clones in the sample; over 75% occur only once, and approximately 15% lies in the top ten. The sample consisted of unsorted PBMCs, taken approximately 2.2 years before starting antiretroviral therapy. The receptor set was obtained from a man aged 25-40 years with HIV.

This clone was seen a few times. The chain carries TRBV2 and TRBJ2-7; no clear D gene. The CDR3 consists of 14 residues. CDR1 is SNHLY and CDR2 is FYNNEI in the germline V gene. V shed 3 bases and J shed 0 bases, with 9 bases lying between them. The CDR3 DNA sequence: TGTGCCAGCAGTGAGAGCAGTTTCTCCTACGAGCAGTACTTC. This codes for CASSESSFSYEQYF.

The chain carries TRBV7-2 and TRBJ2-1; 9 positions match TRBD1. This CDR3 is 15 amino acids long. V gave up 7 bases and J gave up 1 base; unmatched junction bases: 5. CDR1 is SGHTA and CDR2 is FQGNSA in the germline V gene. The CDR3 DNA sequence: TGTGCCAGCAACCAGGGACAGGGATCCTACAATGAGCAGTTCTTC. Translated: CASNQGQGSYNEQFF. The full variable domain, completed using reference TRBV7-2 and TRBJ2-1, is GAGVSQSPSNKVTEKGKDVELRCDPISGHTALYWYRQSLGQGLEFLIYFQGNSAPDKSGLPSDRFSAERTGGSVSTLTIQRTQQEDSAVYLCASNQGQGSYNEQFFGPGTRLTVL.

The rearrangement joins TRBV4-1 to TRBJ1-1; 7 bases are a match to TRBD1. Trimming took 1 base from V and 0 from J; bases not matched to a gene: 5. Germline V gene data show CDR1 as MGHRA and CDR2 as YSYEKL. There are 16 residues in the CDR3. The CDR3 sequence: CASSQAQGVMNTEAFF. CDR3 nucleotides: TGCGCCAGCAGCCAAGCCCAGGGGGTCATGAACACTGAAGCTTTCTTT.

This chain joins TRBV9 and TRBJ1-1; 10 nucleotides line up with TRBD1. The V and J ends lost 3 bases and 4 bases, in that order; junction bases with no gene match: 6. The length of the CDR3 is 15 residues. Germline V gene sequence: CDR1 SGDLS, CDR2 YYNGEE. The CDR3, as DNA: TGTGCCAGCAGCGCAAGGGACAGGGGAATCACTGAAGCTTTCTTT. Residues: CASSARDRGITEAFF.

The CDR3 is CASRAGQGYEQYF. DNA of the CDR3: TGTGCCAGCAGAGCCGGACAAGGGTACGAGCAGTACTTC. This rearrangement joins TRBV6-1 to TRBJ2-7, with a weak D call TRBD1 (5 bases). Trimming took off 6 bases at V and 4 bases at J, with 13 bases between the two ends. This CDR3 contains 13 residues. Germline-derived CDR1 and CDR2 are MNHNS and SASEGT.

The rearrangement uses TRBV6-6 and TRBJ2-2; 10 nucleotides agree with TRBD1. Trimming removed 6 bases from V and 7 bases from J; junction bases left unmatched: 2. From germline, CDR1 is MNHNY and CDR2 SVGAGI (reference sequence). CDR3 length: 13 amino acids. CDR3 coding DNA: TGTGCCAGCAGGGGGACAGGGGTCGGGGAGCTGTTTTTT. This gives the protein CASRGTGVGELFF.

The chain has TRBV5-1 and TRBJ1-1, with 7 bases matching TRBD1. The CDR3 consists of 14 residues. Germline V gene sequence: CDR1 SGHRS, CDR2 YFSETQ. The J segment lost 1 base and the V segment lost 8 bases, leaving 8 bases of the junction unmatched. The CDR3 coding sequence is TGCGCCAGTAAGGGGGCGGGGGCGAACACTGAAGCTTTCTTT. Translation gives CASKGAGANTEAFF.

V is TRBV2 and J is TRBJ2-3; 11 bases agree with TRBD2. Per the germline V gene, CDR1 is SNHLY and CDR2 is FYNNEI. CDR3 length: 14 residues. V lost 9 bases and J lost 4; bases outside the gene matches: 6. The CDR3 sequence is CARSLAGGSDTQYF. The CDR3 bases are TGTGCCAGGTCGCTAGCGGGGGGTTCAGATACGCAGTATTTT.

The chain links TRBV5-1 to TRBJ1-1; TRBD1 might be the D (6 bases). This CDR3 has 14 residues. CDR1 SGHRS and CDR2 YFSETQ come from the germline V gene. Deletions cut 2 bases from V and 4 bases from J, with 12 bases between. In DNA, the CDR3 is TGCGCCAGCAGCTTAACACAGGGTATCACTGAAGCTTTCTTT. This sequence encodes CASSLTQGITEAFF.

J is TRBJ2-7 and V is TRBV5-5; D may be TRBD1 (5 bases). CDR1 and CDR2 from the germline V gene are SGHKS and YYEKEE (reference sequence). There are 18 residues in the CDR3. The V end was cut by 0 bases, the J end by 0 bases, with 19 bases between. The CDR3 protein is CASSLASVRTLSSYEQYF. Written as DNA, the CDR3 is TGTGCCAGCAGCTTGGCCAGCGTAAGGACATTGAGCTCCTACGAGCAGTACTTC.

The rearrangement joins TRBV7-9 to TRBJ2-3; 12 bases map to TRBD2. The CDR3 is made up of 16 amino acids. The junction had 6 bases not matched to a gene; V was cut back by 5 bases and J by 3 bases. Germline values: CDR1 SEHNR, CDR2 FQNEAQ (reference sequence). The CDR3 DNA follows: TGTGCCAGCAGCCGACTAGCGGGGGTGGTTACAGATACGCAGTATTTT. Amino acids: CASSRLAGVVTDTQYF.

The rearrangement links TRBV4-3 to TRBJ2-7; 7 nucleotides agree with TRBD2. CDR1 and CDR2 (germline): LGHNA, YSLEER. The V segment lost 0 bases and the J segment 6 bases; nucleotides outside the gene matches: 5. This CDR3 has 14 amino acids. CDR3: CASSQDLQRGEQYF. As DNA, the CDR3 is TGCGCCAGCAGCCAAGATCTGCAGCGGGGCGAGCAGTACTTC.

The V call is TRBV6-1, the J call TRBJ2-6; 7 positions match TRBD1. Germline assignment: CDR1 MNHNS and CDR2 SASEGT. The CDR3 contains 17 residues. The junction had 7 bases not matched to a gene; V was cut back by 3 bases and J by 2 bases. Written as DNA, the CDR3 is TGTGCCAGCAGTGACGGGATAGGGACAGCTGGGGCCAACGTCCTGACTTTC. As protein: CASSDGIGTAGANVLTF.

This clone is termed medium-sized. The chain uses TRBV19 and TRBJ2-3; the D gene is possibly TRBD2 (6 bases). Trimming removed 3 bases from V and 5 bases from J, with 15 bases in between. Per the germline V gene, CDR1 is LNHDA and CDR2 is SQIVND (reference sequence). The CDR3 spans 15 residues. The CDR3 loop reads CASSMGGMWGDTQYF. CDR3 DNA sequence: TGTGCCAGTAGTATGGGGGGTATGTGGGGAGATACGCAGTATTTT.

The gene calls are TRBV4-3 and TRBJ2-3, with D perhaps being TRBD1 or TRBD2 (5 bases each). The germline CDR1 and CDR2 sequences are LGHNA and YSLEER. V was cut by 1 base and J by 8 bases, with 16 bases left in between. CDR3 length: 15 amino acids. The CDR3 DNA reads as TGCGCCAGCAGCCAAGCCGGGACGGCCCTGGCTACGCAGTATTTT. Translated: CASSQAGTALATQYF.

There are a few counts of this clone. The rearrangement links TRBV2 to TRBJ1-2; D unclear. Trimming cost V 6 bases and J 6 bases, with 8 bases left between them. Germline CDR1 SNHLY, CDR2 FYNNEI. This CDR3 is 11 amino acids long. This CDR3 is CASRTFDGYTF. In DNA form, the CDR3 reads TGTGCCAGCAGGACCTTTGATGGCTACACCTTC.

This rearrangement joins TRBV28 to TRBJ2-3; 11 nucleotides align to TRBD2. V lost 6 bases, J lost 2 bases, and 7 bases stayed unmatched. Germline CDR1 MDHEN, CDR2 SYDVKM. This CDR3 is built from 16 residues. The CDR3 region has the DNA TGTGCCAGCAGGAACCCGGGACTAGCGGCCACAGATACGCAGTATTTT. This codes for CASRNPGLAATDTQYF. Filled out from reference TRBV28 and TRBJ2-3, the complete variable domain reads DVKVTQSSRYLVKRTGEKVFLECVQDMDHENMFWYRQDPGLGLRLIYFSYDVKMKEKGDIPEGYSVSREKKERFSLILESASTNQTSMYLCASRNPGLAATDTQYFGPGTRLTVL.

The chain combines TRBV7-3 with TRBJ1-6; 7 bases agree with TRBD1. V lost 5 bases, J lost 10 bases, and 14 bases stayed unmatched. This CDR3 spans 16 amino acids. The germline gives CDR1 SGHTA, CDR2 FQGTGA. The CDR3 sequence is CASSRGGGQKASPLHF. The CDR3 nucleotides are TGTGCCAGCAGCCGCGGGGGGGGACAGAAAGCCTCACCCCTCCACTTT.

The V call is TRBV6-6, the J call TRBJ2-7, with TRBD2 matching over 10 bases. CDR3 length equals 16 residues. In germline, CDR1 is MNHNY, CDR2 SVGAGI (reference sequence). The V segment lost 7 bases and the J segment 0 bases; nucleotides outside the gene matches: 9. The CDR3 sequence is CASTHYPSGSSYEQYF. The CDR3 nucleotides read TGTGCCAGCACCCATTACCCTAGCGGGAGCTCCTACGAGCAGTACTTC.

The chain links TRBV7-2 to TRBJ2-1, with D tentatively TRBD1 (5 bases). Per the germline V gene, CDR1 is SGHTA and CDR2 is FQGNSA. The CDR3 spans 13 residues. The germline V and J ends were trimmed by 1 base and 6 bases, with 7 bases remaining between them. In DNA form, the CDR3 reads TGTGCCAGCAGCTTAGTAGGGGTCAATGAGCAGTTCTTC. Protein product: CASSLVGVNEQFF.

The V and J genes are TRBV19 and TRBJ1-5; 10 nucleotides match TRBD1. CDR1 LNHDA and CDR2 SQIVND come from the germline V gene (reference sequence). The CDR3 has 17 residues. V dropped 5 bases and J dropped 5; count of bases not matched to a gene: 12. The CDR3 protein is CASSSRRDRGRDQPQHF. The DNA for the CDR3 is TGTGCCAGTAGTTCTCGACGGGACAGGGGACGCGATCAGCCCCAGCATTTT.

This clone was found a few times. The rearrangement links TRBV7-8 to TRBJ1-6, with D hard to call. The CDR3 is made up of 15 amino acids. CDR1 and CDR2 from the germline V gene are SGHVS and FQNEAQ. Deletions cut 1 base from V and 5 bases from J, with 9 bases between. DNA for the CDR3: TGTGCCAGCAGCTTAGTGACCCAGAATAATTCACCCCTCCACTTT. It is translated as CASSLVTQNNSPLHF.

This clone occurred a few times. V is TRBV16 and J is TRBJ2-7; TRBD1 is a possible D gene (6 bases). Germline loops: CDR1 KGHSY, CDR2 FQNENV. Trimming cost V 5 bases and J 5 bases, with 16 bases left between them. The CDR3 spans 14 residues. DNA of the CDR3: TGTGCCAGCAGCGCCCACAGGGTATCGGACGAGCAGTACTTC. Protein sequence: CASSAHRVSDEQYF.

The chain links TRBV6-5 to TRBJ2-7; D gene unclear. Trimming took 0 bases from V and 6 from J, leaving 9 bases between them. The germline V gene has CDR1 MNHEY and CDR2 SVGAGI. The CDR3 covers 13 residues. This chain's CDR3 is CASSYSSIGEQYF. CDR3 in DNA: TGTGCCAGCAGTTACTCGTCTATTGGCGAGCAGTACTTC.

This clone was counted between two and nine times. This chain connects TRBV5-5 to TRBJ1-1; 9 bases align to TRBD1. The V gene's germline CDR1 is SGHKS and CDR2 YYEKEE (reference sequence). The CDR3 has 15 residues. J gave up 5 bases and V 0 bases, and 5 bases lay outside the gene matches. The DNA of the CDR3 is TGTGCCAGCAGCTTGGAAGACAGGGGGTTTACTGAAGCTTTCTTT. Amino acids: CASSLEDRGFTEAFF.